A single TCR beta chain is shown here with its context. These data originate in a study of blood T cell repertoires in COVID-19. Seattle enrolled patients during active infection and tracked them longitudinally. The protocol was immunoSEQ multiplex PCR, while the TCRdb copy is restricted to in-frame clones and leaves out a portion. The sample includes approximately 300,000 clones, roughly 90% of them seen just once. CDR3 length: 16 residues. Germline V gives CDR1 LGHDT, CDR2 YNNKEL (reference sequence). Deletions cut 1 base from V and 1 base from J, with 11 bases between. The receptor was isolated from a woman between 25 and 40 years old with COVID-19, enrolled during active disease. This chain uses TRBV3-1 (or the pseudogene TRBV3-2) with TRBJ1-5; tentatively, D is TRBD1 (6 bases). Sequenced: peripheral blood. CDR3 region: CASSQGGRGSNQPQHF. DNA for the CDR3: TGTGCCAGCAGCCAAGGGGGGCGCGGGAGCAATCAGCCCCAGCATTTT.